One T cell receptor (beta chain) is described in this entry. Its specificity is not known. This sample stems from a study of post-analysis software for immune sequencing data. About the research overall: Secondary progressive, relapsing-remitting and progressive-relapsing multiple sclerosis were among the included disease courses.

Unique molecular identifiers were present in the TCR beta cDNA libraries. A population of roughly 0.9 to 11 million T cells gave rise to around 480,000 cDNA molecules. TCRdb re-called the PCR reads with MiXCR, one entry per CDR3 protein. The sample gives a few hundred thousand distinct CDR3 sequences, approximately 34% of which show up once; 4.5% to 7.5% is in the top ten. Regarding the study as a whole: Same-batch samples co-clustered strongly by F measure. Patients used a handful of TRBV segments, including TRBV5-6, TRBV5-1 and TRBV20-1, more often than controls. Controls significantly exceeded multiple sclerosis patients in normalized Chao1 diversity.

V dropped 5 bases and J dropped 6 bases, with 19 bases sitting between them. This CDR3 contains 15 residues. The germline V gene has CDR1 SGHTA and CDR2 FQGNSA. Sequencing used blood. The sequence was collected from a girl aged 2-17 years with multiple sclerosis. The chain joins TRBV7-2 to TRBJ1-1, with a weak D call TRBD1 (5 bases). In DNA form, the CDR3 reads TGTGCCAGCAGCCCAAACGGGCCGAGGGGACCTGAAGCTTTCTTT. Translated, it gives CASSPNGPRGPEAFF.